Listed here are 30 T cell receptor beta chains from one sample, sequenced in a study of blood T cell repertoires in COVID-19. The data were produced by immunoSEQ multiplex PCR, yet TCRdb's version contains in-frame clones alone and is incomplete. The sample records over 45,000 clones, approximately 87% being singletons. Sequencing input: peripheral blood. The receptor set was obtained from a human donor in a cohort sampled during active COVID-19.

The genes are TRBV7-2 and TRBJ1-4, with TRBD1 matching 10 bases. The J segment lost 6 bases and the V segment lost 4 bases, leaving 2 bases of the junction unmatched. Germline V gene sequence: CDR1 SGHTA, CDR2 FQGNSA. This CDR3 has 14 residues. For the CDR3, the DNA is TGTGCCAGCAGCTCAGGACAGGGGGATGAAAAACTGTTTTTT. Protein sequence: CASSSGQGDEKLFF.

The CDR3 nucleotides read TGTGCCAGCAGTTCCGGGACAGGGTGTCCCAAGCAGTACTTC. Protein product: CASSSGTGCPKQYF. V usage is TRBV6-4 and J usage is TRBJ2-7, with TRBD1 matching 9 bases. Trimming took 5 bases from V and 8 from J; bases not matched to a gene: 10. This CDR3 has 14 residues. Germline CDR1 is MRHNA and CDR2 is SNTAGT.

V and J are TRBV19 and TRBJ1-1; TRBD1 is a possible D gene (5 bases). The CDR3 is made up of 13 amino acids. V dropped 5 bases and J dropped 6 bases, with 13 bases sitting between them. The germline V gene encodes CDR1 LNHDA and CDR2 SQIVND (reference sequence). The CDR3 DNA reads as TGTGCCAGTAGTCTCCCGGGGGAAGCTGAAGCTTTCTTT. This gives the protein CASSLPGEAEAFF.

The gene calls are TRBV5-5 and TRBJ1-5; TRBD1 aligns across 10 bases. The CDR3 is 18 amino acids. V trimming: 3 bases; J trimming: 0 bases; junction bases outside the gene matches: 9. CDR1 and CDR2 (germline): SGHKS, YYEKEE (reference sequence). The CDR3 coding sequence is TGTGCCAGCAGCTACCGGGACAGGGGAACCAATAGCAATCAGCCCCAGCATTTT. This encodes CASSYRDRGTNSNQPQHF.

This rearrangement joins TRBV7-9 to TRBJ2-7; maybe TRBD1 (6 bases). CDR1 SEHNR and CDR2 FQNEAQ come from the germline V gene (reference sequence). The CDR3 runs 14 residues. V was shortened by 2 bases and J by 1 base, with 9 bases between the two germline ends. The CDR3 here is CASSLTTGSYEQYF. The CDR3 coding sequence is TGTGCCAGCAGCTTAACGACAGGATCCTACGAGCAGTACTTC. The whole variable domain, filled in from reference TRBV7-9 and TRBJ2-7, reads DTGVSQNPRHKITKRGQNVTFRCDPISEHNRLYWYRQTLGQGPEFLTYFQNEAQLEKSRLLSDRFSAERPKGSFSTLEIQRTEQGDSAMYLCASSLTTGSYEQYFGPGTRLTVT.

The genes are TRBV4-1 and TRBJ2-7; TRBD1 might be the D (6 bases). The germline V gene has CDR1 MGHRA and CDR2 YSYEKL. V lost 0 bases and J lost 3, with 9 bases in between. The CDR3 covers 14 residues. CDR3 loop: CASSQDPRGYEQYF. The CDR3 DNA follows: TGCGCCAGCAGCCAAGATCCCAGGGGCTACGAGCAGTACTTC.

V gene TRBV7-2 combines with J gene TRBJ1-6, with unresolved D. Germline loops: CDR1 SGHTA, CDR2 FQGNSA. V shed 1 base and J shed 0 bases, with 13 bases lying between them. The CDR3 extends over 18 amino acids. This chain's CDR3 is CASSLGTGRSSYNSPLHF. The CDR3 nucleotides read TGTGCCAGCAGCTTAGGGACGGGAAGGAGCTCCTATAATTCACCCCTCCACTTT.

This chain joins TRBV14 and TRBJ2-1, with a tentative D call TRBD2 (7 bases). The CDR3 is 15 residues long. Trimming pared 2 bases from V and 4 bases from J, leaving 12 bases between. CDR1 is SGHDN, CDR2 FVKESK, per germline. CDR3 region: CASSQLRGPYNEQFF. The CDR3 DNA reads TGTGCCAGCAGCCAACTGCGGGGGCCTTACAATGAGCAGTTCTTC.

This clone was seen only a few times. The CDR3 DNA is TGTGCCAGCAGCCTTGCGGATATCGGCGAGCAGTACTTC. It encodes CASSLADIGEQYF. V gene TRBV14 combines with J gene TRBJ2-7; D remains ambiguous. CDR1 is SGHDN and CDR2 is FVKESK in the germline V gene. V was cut by 4 bases and J by 6 bases, with 13 bases left in between. The CDR3 length is 13 residues.

This clone was detected once. This chain links TRBV21-1 with TRBJ1-5; the D call in the table, TRBD1, was not verified against the DNA. TRBV21-1 is reported as a pseudogene. There are 21 residues in the CDR3. CDR3 bases: TGTGCCAGCAGCAAACTAGGACAGGTGAAGAGGTCACTGTGTAGCAATCAGCCCCAGCATTTT. Translation gives CASSKLGQVKRSLCSNQPQHF.

The CDR3 loop reads CATSRGTGSDTQYF. CDR3 coding DNA: TGTGCCACCAGCAGAGGGACAGGGTCGGATACGCAGTATTTT. J is TRBJ2-3 and V is TRBV15, with 8 bases fitting TRBD1. Unmatched junction bases numbered 3, after V lost 1 base and J lost 6 bases. The CDR3 sequence is 14 residues long. Germline V gene sequence: CDR1 LNHNV, CDR2 YYDKDF (reference sequence).

The chain links TRBV4-3 to TRBJ1-5; 10 nucleotides line up with TRBD1. The V gene end was trimmed by 4 bases and the J gene end by 1 base; junction bases not matched to a gene: 7. Germline lookup yields CDR1 LGHNA and CDR2 YSLEER. The CDR3 is 17 residues long. This chain's CDR3 is CASSPHWGQGSNQPQHF. The CDR3 DNA reads as TGCGCCAGCAGCCCCCACTGGGGACAGGGGAGCAATCAGCCCCAGCATTTT.

The chain recombines TRBV12-5 with TRBJ1-2, with D unresolved. Germline V CDR1 and CDR2: LGHNT, FRNRAP. The V gene lost 6 bases and the J gene lost 4 bases, with 12 bases spanning the gap. The CDR3 loop spans 13 amino acids. The CDR3 spells CASGADTFYGYTF. The CDR3 nucleotides read TGTGCTAGTGGGGCGGATACCTTCTATGGCTACACCTTC. The full variable domain, rest sourced from reference TRBV12-5 and TRBJ1-2, is DARVTQTPRHKVTEMGQEVTMRCQPILGHNTVFWYRQTMMQGLELLAYFRNRAPLDDSGMPKDRFSAEMPDATLATLKIQPSEPRDSAVYFCASGADTFYGYTFGSGTRLTVV.

J is TRBJ1-1 and V is TRBV7-2; perhaps TRBD1 as D (6 bases). Germline V gene lookup returns CDR1 SGHTA and CDR2 FQGNSA. Deletions cut 7 bases from V and 2 bases from J, with 20 bases between. The CDR3 length is 16 residues. In DNA, the CDR3 is TGTGCCAGCAACACGGGGGGGGCCGCAAGAAACACTGAAGCTTTCTTT. It encodes CASNTGGAARNTEAFF.

This rearrangement joins TRBV4-1 to TRBJ1-4; 8 nucleotides agree with TRBD1. The CDR3 length is 15 residues. V dropped 4 bases and J dropped 7; count of bases not matched to a gene: 8. CDR1 is MGHRA, CDR2 YSYEKL, per germline. CDR3 sequence: CASSRRGQGIEKLFF. The CDR3 nucleotides read TGCGCCAGCAGCCGCCGCGGACAGGGCATTGAAAAACTGTTTTTT.

This rearrangement joins TRBV5-5 to TRBJ1-4; D remains unclear. V gave up 0 bases and J gave up 7 bases, with 7 bases separating them. Germline CDR1 and CDR2: SGHKS and YYEKEE (reference sequence). This CDR3 contains 13 residues. The CDR3 here is CASSLEVVEKLFF. DNA of the CDR3: TGTGCCAGCAGCTTGGAAGTAGTTGAAAAACTGTTTTTT.

This clone was detected only once. The V and J genes are TRBV7-2 and TRBJ2-7; 12 positions match TRBD1. With 5 bases clipped from V and 4 bases from J, the junction kept 9 bases outside the gene matches. The germline gives CDR1 SGHTA, CDR2 FQGNSA. The CDR3 has 16 residues. The CDR3, as DNA: TGTGCCAGCAGCAACCGGGACAGGGGGCTAGTATACGAGCAGTACTTC. Translation gives CASSNRDRGLVYEQYF.

The chain has TRBV9 and TRBJ1-3; 8 bases fit TRBD1. There are 16 residues in the CDR3. Per germline, CDR1 SGDLS and CDR2 YYNGEE. V shed 0 bases and J 4 bases; nucleotides not matched to a gene: 6. The CDR3 coding sequence is TGTGCCAGCAGCGTAGAACAGGGGGTGGTGGGAAACACCATATATTTT. Protein product: CASSVEQGVVGNTIYF.

The CDR3 reads CASSPRGTGANVLTF. CDR3 DNA: TGTGCCAGCAGTCCACGCGGGACTGGGGCCAACGTCCTGACTTTC. The V gene is TRBV5-4, the J gene TRBJ2-6, with D possibly TRBD2 on 6 matching bases. Germline CDR1 SGHNT, CDR2 YYREEE (reference sequence). The CDR3 contains 15 residues. The V end was cut by 5 bases, the J end by 2 bases, with 11 bases between.

The V call is TRBV5-4, the J call TRBJ1-1, with a possible D match to TRBD1 (6 bases). The CDR3 consists of 16 residues. Trimming removed 5 bases from V and 0 bases from J, with 17 bases in between. CDR1 is SGHNT, CDR2 YYREEE, per germline (reference sequence). CDR3 loop: CASRGSGGHLNTEAFF. CDR3 coding DNA: TGTGCCAGCAGGGGGTCGGGGGGACATTTGAACACTGAAGCTTTCTTT.

The genes are TRBV6-5 and TRBJ2-7, with 8 bases aligning to TRBD2. Germline trimming cut 6 bases from V and 5 bases from J; bases unmatched to any gene: 3. This CDR3 has 12 amino acids. The germline gives CDR1 MNHEY, CDR2 SVGAGI. CDR3 amino acids: CASSTGGDEQYF. CDR3 coding DNA: TGTGCCAGCAGCACCGGGGGGGACGAGCAGTACTTC.

The chain is built from TRBV7-2 and TRBJ1-6; tentative D call: TRBD1 (5 bases). Germline CDR1 and CDR2: SGHTA and FQGNSA. The V end was cut by 7 bases, the J end by 0 bases, with 10 bases between. This CDR3 region has 15 residues. Here the CDR3 DNA reads TGTGCCAGCACCCGACAGAGCTCCTATAATTCACCCCTCCACTTT. Amino acids: CASTRQSSYNSPLHF. The variable domain in full, with the rest retrieved from reference TRBV7-2 and TRBJ1-6, is GAGVSQSPSNKVTEKGKDVELRCDPISGHTALYWYRQSLGQGLEFLIYFQGNSAPDKSGLPSDRFSAERTGGSVSTLTIQRTQQEDSAVYLCASTRQSSYNSPLHFGNGTRLTVT.

The genes are TRBV12-3 or TRBV12-4 and TRBJ1-2; TRBD1 matches 9 bases. After removal of 5 bases from V and 7 bases from J, the junction contained 5 bases not matched to a gene. This CDR3 region has 13 residues. The CDR3 here is CASSPGTGPGYTF. The DNA for the CDR3 is TGTGCCAGCAGTCCCGGGACAGGGCCTGGCTACACCTTC.

This clone has more than one count but fewer than ten. The chain employs TRBV9 and TRBJ1-1, with a possible D match to TRBD1 (6 bases). From germline, CDR1 is SGDLS and CDR2 YYNGEE. Trimming took off 9 bases at V and 5 bases at J, with 17 bases between the two ends. This CDR3 spans 13 amino acids. This CDR3 is CATSPTGMTEAFF. As DNA, the CDR3 is TGTGCCACATCTCCTACAGGGATGACTGAAGCTTTCTTT. Looking up the rest from reference TRBV9 and TRBJ1-1 gives the full variable domain: DSGVTQTPKHLITATGQRVTLRCSPRSGDLSVYWYQQSLDQGLQFLIQYYNGEERAKGNILERFSAQQFPDLHSELNLSSLELGDSALYFCATSPTGMTEAFFGQGTRLTVV.

The CDR3 reads CATRGQGLMNTEAFF. In nucleotides, the CDR3 is TGTGCCACCAGGGGACAGGGGTTGATGAACACTGAAGCTTTCTTT. This chain links TRBV24-1 with TRBJ1-1, with 10 bases aligning to TRBD1. Germline V lookup: CDR1 KGHDR, CDR2 SFDVKD. The CDR3 has 15 residues. V dropped 7 bases and J dropped 0; count of bases not matched to a gene: 4.

The rearrangement links TRBV5-6 to TRBJ1-5, with no clear D. Germline V gene data show CDR1 as SGHDT and CDR2 as YYEEEE. The CDR3 has 14 residues. V lost 0 bases and J 0 bases, leaving 4 bases between the germline ends. This chain's CDR3 is CASSLAVSNQPQHF. The CDR3 DNA follows: TGTGCCAGCAGCTTGGCAGTTAGCAATCAGCCCCAGCATTTT.

The chain joins TRBV7-2 to TRBJ2-1; 14 positions agree with TRBD2. Germline V gene sequence: CDR1 SGHTA, CDR2 FQGNSA. CDR3 length: 17 residues. The junction had 8 bases not matched to a gene; V was cut back by 5 bases and J by 5 bases. As DNA, the CDR3 is TGTGCCAGCAGCCGCCCCGGACTAGCGGGGGGCGACAATGAGCAGTTCTTC. Residues: CASSRPGLAGGDNEQFF. The complete variable domain, with remaining parts taken from reference TRBV7-2 and TRBJ2-1, reads GAGVSQSPSNKVTEKGKDVELRCDPISGHTALYWYRQSLGQGLEFLIYFQGNSAPDKSGLPSDRFSAERTGGSVSTLTIQRTQQEDSAVYLCASSRPGLAGGDNEQFFGPGTRLTVL.

The CDR3 spells CASSLTPTRGDTQYF. The CDR3 DNA reads TGTGCCAGCAGCTTAACTCCCACCCGGGGAGATACGCAGTATTTT. The chain is built from TRBV5-4 and TRBJ2-3, with a weak D call TRBD2 (5 bases). Trimming took 2 bases from V and 5 from J, leaving 15 bases between them. This CDR3 has 15 residues. The germline V gene has CDR1 SGHNT and CDR2 YYREEE (reference sequence).

The CDR3 region is CASSIVTGRGTEAFF. CDR3 bases: TGTGCCAGTAGTATAGTAACAGGGAGAGGAACTGAAGCTTTCTTT. The rearrangement joins TRBV19 to TRBJ1-1, with a weak D call TRBD1 (6 bases). The germline V gene encodes CDR1 LNHDA and CDR2 SQIVND (reference sequence). There are 15 residues in the CDR3. The germline V and J ends were trimmed by 1 base and 5 bases, with 14 bases remaining between them.

The genes are TRBV9 and TRBJ2-5, with 12 bases aligning to TRBD2. Germline CDR1 is SGDLS and CDR2 is YYNGEE. The CDR3 extends over 16 amino acids. Germline trimming cut 2 bases from V and 2 bases from J; bases unmatched to any gene: 4. The CDR3 sequence is CASSVTSGGFQETQYF. The CDR3 DNA sequence: TGTGCCAGCAGCGTTACTAGCGGGGGGTTTCAAGAGACCCAGTACTTC. The full variable domain, rest sourced from reference TRBV9 and TRBJ2-5, is DSGVTQTPKHLITATGQRVTLRCSPRSGDLSVYWYQQSLDQGLQFLIQYYNGEERAKGNILERFSAQQFPDLHSELNLSSLELGDSALYFCASSVTSGGFQETQYFGPGTRLLVL.